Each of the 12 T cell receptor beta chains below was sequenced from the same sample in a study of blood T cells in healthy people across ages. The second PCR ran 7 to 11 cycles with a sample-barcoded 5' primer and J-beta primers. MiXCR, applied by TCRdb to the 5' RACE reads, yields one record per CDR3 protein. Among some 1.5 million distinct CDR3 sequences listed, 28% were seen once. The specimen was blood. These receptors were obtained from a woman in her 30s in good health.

CDR3 DNA: TGCAGTGCTAAGAGGATCAGGACTCCACTCGAGCAGTACTTC. This gives the protein CSAKRIRTPLEQYF. This chain connects TRBV20-1 to TRBJ2-7; D is perhaps TRBD2 (5 bases). In germline, CDR1 is DFQATT, CDR2 SNEGSKA (reference sequence). The CDR3 totals 14 residues. Trimming shortened V by 4 bases and J by 6 bases, and 19 bases separated the two germline ends.

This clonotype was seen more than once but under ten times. The CDR3 region has the DNA TGTGCCAGCAGTGCCGAACAGGGATCGGGGACCCAGTACTTC. Amino acid sequence: CASSAEQGSGTQYF. The genes are TRBV6-5 and TRBJ2-5, with a tentative D call TRBD1 (6 bases). Germline lookup yields CDR1 MNHEY and CDR2 SVGAGI. V lost 5 bases and J 7 bases, leaving 17 bases between the germline ends. The CDR3 runs 14 residues.

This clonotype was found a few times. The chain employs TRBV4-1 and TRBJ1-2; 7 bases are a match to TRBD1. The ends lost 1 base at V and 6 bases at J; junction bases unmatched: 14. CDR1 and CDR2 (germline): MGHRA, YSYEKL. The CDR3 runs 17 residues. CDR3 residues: CASSQARGQGGLDGYTF. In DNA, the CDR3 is TGCGCCAGCAGCCAAGCCCGAGGGCAGGGGGGTCTGGATGGCTACACCTTC.

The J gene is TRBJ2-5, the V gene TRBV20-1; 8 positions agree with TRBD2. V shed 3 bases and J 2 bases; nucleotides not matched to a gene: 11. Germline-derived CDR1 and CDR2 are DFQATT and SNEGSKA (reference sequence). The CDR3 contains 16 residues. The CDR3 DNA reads TGCAGTGCTAGGGGCCCTAGCGGGTTAGAACAAGAGACCCAGTACTTC. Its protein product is CSARGPSGLEQETQYF.

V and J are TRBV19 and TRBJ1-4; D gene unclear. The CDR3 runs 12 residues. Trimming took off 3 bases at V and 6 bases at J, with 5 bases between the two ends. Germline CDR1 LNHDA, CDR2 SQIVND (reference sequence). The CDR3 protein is CASSMDDEKLFF. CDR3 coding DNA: TGTGCCAGTAGTATGGATGATGAAAAACTGTTTTTT.

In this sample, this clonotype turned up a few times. In nucleotides, the CDR3 is TGTGCCAGCCTCCACACTAAGGCCCTCCGGACCCAGTACTTC. This encodes CASLHTKALRTQYF. This chain joins TRBV6-1 and TRBJ2-5; D is ambiguous. This CDR3 is 14 amino acids long. The V end was cut by 8 bases, the J end by 7 bases, with 20 bases between. Per the germline V gene, CDR1 is MNHNS and CDR2 is SASEGT.

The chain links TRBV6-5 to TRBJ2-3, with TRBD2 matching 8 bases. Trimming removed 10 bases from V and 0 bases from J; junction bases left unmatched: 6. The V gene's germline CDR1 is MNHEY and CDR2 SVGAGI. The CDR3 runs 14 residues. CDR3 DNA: TGTGCCACCAAAAGCGGGAGAAGCACAGATACGCAGTATTTT. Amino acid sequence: CATKSGRSTDTQYF.

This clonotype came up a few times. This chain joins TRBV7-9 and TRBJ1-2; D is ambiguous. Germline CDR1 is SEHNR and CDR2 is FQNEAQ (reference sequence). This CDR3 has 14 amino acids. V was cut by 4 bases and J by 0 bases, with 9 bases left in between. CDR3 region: CASSSDAANYGYTF. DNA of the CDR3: TGTGCCAGCAGCTCAGACGCAGCTAACTATGGCTACACCTTC.

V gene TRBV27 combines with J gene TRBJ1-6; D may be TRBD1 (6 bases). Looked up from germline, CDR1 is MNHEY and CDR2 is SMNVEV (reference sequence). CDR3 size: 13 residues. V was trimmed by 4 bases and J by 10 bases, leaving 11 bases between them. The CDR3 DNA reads TGTGCCAGCAGTTACAGGGAGAGGTCACCCCTCCACTTT. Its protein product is CASSYRERSPLHF.

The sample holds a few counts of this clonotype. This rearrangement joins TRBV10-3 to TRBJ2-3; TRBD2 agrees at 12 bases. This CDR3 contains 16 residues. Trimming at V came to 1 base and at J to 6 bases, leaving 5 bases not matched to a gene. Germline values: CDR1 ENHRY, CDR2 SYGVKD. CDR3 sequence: CAISEFLAGGQDTQYF. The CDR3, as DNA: TGTGCCATCAGTGAGTTTCTAGCGGGAGGGCAGGATACGCAGTATTTT.

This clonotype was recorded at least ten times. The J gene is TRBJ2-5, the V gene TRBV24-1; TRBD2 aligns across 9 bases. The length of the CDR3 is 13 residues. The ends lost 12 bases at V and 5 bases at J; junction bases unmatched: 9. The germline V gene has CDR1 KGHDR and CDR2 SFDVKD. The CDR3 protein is CAPPGLAEETQYF. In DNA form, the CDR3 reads TGTGCCCCGCCGGGACTAGCTGAGGAGACCCAGTACTTC.

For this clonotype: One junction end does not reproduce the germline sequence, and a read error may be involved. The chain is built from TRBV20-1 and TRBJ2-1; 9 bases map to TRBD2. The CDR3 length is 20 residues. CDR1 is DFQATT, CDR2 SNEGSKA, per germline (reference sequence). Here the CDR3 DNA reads TGCAGCGCTAGAGTCGGGCCTAGCGGGATAAAGGTGAGCTCCTACAATGAGCAGTTCTTC. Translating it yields CSARVGPSGIKVSSYNEQFF.